This TCR beta chain appears in the sequencing data of a study of response to subunit inactivated influenza vaccine. General study results and limits: A suggestion made by the authors is that each seasonal influenza vaccination recruits few new T cells.

This CDR3 region has 16 residues. The germline gives CDR1 SGHVS, CDR2 FQNEAQ. Trimming took off 6 bases at V and 4 bases at J, with 19 bases between the two ends. Concerning this clonotype itself: The antigen is not known.

MiXCR was run by TCRdb on the RT-PCR reads, yielding one entry per CDR3 protein. The top ten clones hold 11% of a sample with about 780,000 distinct CDR3 sequences, around 18% of them seen once. The source material was PBMCs from blood, sampled roughly 5 days after vaccination. The sequence came from a man aged 50 or older who received an inactivated influenza vaccine. The J gene is TRBJ2-1, the V gene TRBV7-8, with D hard to call. This chain's CDR3 is CASRTAKRTHYNEQFF. CDR3 sequence (DNA): TGTGCCAGCAGGACCGCAAAGAGGACCCATTACAATGAGCAGTTCTTC.